The 4 T cell receptor beta chains listed next were all sequenced from one sample in a study of cytomegalovirus exposure and HLA in healthy donors. PCR primers comprised 60 Vbeta and 13 Jbeta primers. The protocol was immunoSEQ multiplex PCR, while the TCRdb copy is restricted to in-frame clones and leaves out a portion. The sample lists 160,000 or so clones, about 72% occurring once. What was sequenced was PBMCs. Receptor source: a man aged 25 to 40 in good health and CMV-seropositive.

V and J are TRBV9 and TRBJ1-2; D perhaps matches TRBD1 (6 bases). V lost 0 bases and J 6 bases, leaving 9 bases between the germline ends. Germline loops: CDR1 SGDLS, CDR2 YYNGEE. CDR3 size: 13 residues. For the CDR3, the DNA is TGTGCCAGCAGCGTAGAACAGGGCCATGGCTACACCTTC. This translates into CASSVEQGHGYTF.

The chain combines TRBV5-1 with TRBJ2-7, with TRBD1 matching 7 bases. The length of the CDR3 is 14 residues. V trimming: 4 bases; J trimming: 0 bases; junction bases outside the gene matches: 4. The germline CDR1 and CDR2 sequences are SGHRS and YFSETQ. CDR3 residues: CASSEDRSSYEQYF. The CDR3 bases are TGCGCCAGCAGCGAGGACAGGAGCTCCTACGAGCAGTACTTC.

J is TRBJ2-6 and V is TRBV2; 7 bases line up with TRBD1. The germline V gene encodes CDR1 SNHLY and CDR2 FYNNEI. V was clipped by 6 bases and J by 1 base; unmatched bases: 6. The CDR3 sequence is 16 residues long. The CDR3 DNA reads TGTGCCAGCAGGGCGGACAGGTTTTCTGGGGCCAACGTCCTGACTTTC. Amino acids: CASRADRFSGANVLTF.

This chain uses TRBV7-6 with TRBJ2-7; 9 bases agree with TRBD1. Trimming cost V 0 bases and J 4 bases; bases outside gene matches: 1. Germline V gene lookup returns CDR1 SGHVS and CDR2 FNYEAQ. This CDR3 region has 14 residues. The CDR3 spells CASSLAGQGYEQYF. The CDR3 nucleotides are TGTGCCAGCAGCTTAGCAGGACAGGGGTACGAGCAGTACTTC. The full variable domain, rest sourced from reference TRBV7-6 and TRBJ2-7, is GAGVSQSPRYKVTKRGQDVALRCDPISGHVSLYWYRQALGQGPEFLTYFNYEAQQDKSGLPNDRFSAERPEGSISTLTIQRTEQRDSAMYRCASSLAGQGYEQYFGPGTRLTVT.